These 26 T cell receptor beta chains were all obtained from the same sample, sequenced in a study of T cells in Graves' hyperthyroidism and ophthalmopathy. RNA transcripts gave rise to amplified TCR beta CDR3 regions. Primed by the HTBI set, a first-round RT-PCR was run on the TCR CDR3. MiXCR, run by TCRdb on the multiplex PCR reads, gives a single entry per CDR3 protein. The sample contains about 400,000 distinct CDR3 sequences, around a quarter of which appear only once. Sequenced sample: blood. These receptors all come from a man aged 45 to 65 with Graves' hyperthyroidism.

The J gene is TRBJ1-6, the V gene TRBV5-1; 7 bases agree with TRBD1. The germline gives CDR1 SGHRS, CDR2 YFSETQ. Germline trimming cut 4 bases from V and 6 bases from J; bases unmatched to any gene: 7. CDR3 length: 15 residues. The CDR3 is CASSETGTANSPLHF. CDR3 bases: TGCGCCAGCAGCGAAACCGGGACAGCTAATTCACCCCTCCACTTT.

This sequence joins TRBV20-1 and TRBJ2-3; 9 nucleotides align to TRBD2. The CDR3 has 16 residues. Germline loops: CDR1 DFQATT, CDR2 SNEGSKA (reference sequence). V trimming: 1 base; J trimming: 5 bases; junction bases outside the gene matches: 10. The CDR3 DNA follows: TGCAGTGCTAGAGGTCGAGGGCTAGCGGGAAGAGATACGCAGTATTTT. Its translation is CSARGRGLAGRDTQYF.

The genes are TRBV7-2 and TRBJ1-4; no definite D call. The germline gives CDR1 SGHTA, CDR2 FQGNSA. Trimming cost V 5 bases and J 3 bases, with 4 bases left between them. The CDR3 extends over 12 amino acids. For the CDR3, the DNA is TGTGCCAGCAGCCCGTCTAATGAAAAACTGTTTTTT. The encoded protein is CASSPSNEKLFF.

The rearrangement joins TRBV30 to TRBJ2-2, with 7 bases lining up with TRBD1. Germline V gives CDR1 GTSNPN, CDR2 SVGIG (reference sequence). Unmatched junction bases numbered 10, after V lost 5 bases and J lost 7 bases. The CDR3 sequence is 14 residues long. CDR3 DNA sequence: TGTGCCTGGCTGGTACAGGGGATTAACGGGGAGCTGTTTTTT. Residues: CAWLVQGINGELFF.

This clonotype was detected a few times. The rearrangement links TRBV14 to TRBJ2-1, with unresolved D. CDR3 length: 16 amino acids. V was cut by 0 bases and J by 1 base, with 10 bases left in between. CDR1 and CDR2 from the germline V gene are SGHDN and FVKESK. CDR3 sequence: CASSQDIWGSYNEQFF. The CDR3 nucleotides read TGTGCCAGCAGCCAAGACATCTGGGGTTCCTACAATGAGCAGTTCTTC.

This clonotype was seen only a few times. The genes are TRBV10-3 and TRBJ2-1, with TRBD2 matching 8 bases. The CDR3 is 15 residues long. CDR1 is ENHRY and CDR2 is SYGVKD in the germline V gene. V was clipped by 2 bases and J by 9 bases; unmatched bases: 9. This CDR3 is CAISETNGRAGEQFF. CDR3 nucleotide sequence: TGTGCCATCAGTGAGACGAACGGGAGGGCCGGTGAGCAGTTCTTC.

CDR3 amino acids: CASANQGVSDTEAFF. The CDR3 bases are TGTGCCAGCGCCAACCAGGGGGTGAGTGACACTGAAGCTTTCTTT. The rearrangement uses TRBV18 and TRBJ1-1; 7 nucleotides line up with TRBD1. Germline V gene lookup returns CDR1 KGHSH and CDR2 LQKENI. Trimming removed 8 bases from V and 3 bases from J; junction bases left unmatched: 12. CDR3 size: 15 residues.

This clonotype was picked up one time. The gene calls are TRBV10-3 and TRBJ2-5; the match to TRBD2 covers 7 bases. Germline V CDR1 and CDR2: ENHRY, SYGVKD. This CDR3 region has 13 residues. Trimming removed 11 bases from V and 5 bases from J; junction bases left unmatched: 11. The CDR3 nucleotides read TGTGCCGCCCGGGGAGGGGTTGGGGAGACCCAGTACTTC. This translates into CAARGGVGETQYF.

J is TRBJ2-1 and V is TRBV7-9; 7 bases align to TRBD2. CDR3 length equals 17 residues. Germline CDR1 and CDR2: SEHNR and FQNEAQ (reference sequence). Germline trimming cut 2 bases from V and 7 bases from J; bases unmatched to any gene: 14. In nucleotides, the CDR3 is TGTGCCAGCAGCTTAAATCCTGGGCGGGAGATTCAAAATGAGCAGTTCTTC. It is translated as CASSLNPGREIQNEQFF. Based on the CDR3 plus reference TRBV7-9 and TRBJ2-1, the full variable domain is DTGVSQNPRHKITKRGQNVTFRCDPISEHNRLYWYRQTLGQGPEFLTYFQNEAQLEKSRLLSDRFSAERPKGSFSTLEIQRTEQGDSAMYLCASSLNPGREIQNEQFFGPGTRLTVL.

The table lists this clonotype with a few counts. The chain employs TRBV27 and TRBJ2-7; 7 bases align to TRBD1. J gave up 2 bases and V 6 bases, and 10 bases lay outside the gene matches. The CDR3 loop spans 15 amino acids. In germline, CDR1 is MNHEY, CDR2 SMNVEV (reference sequence). CDR3 nucleotide sequence: TGTGCCAGCAGCCAAACAGGGGCAGGGGCCTACGAGCAGTACTTC. This translates into CASSQTGAGAYEQYF.

The chain combines TRBV7-3 with TRBJ1-1, with a weak D call TRBD1 (5 bases). Germline V CDR1 and CDR2: SGHTA, FQGTGA. This CDR3 has 14 residues. V was trimmed by 6 bases and J by 3 bases, leaving 14 bases between them. CDR3 in DNA: TGTGCCAGCAGTTTTTCCAGGGTAGACACTGAAGCTTTCTTT. This encodes CASSFSRVDTEAFF.

This chain connects TRBV19 to TRBJ2-7, with TRBD2 matching over 7 bases. The trim removed 4 bases at V and 3 bases at J, leaving 6 bases unmatched. CDR1 and CDR2 (germline): LNHDA, SQIVND (reference sequence). The CDR3 length is 14 residues. The CDR3 DNA is TGTGCCAGTAGTACCGCAGCGGGACGCTACGAGCAGTACTTC. Its translation: CASSTAAGRYEQYF.

As DNA, the CDR3 is TGTGCCACCAGCAGAGAGGGACGCTCAAACACCATATATTTT. It encodes CATSREGRSNTIYF. The chain combines TRBV15 with TRBJ1-3; D might be TRBD1 (5 bases). CDR1 is LNHNV, CDR2 YYDKDF, per germline (reference sequence). The CDR3 consists of 14 residues. Trimming stripped 0 bases from V and 6 bases from J, with 9 bases between.

This clonotype has ten or more counts. J is TRBJ1-2 and V is TRBV28; a weak D match, TRBD1 (6 bases). V shed 5 bases and J shed 6 bases, with 16 bases lying between them. CDR1 MDHEN and CDR2 SYDVKM come from the germline V gene. The CDR3 runs 14 residues. The CDR3 DNA follows: TGTGCCAGCAGTGGACAGCCCCAGATGCATGGCTACACCTTC. Its protein product is CASSGQPQMHGYTF.

This clonotype has only a few counts. V gene TRBV12-3 or TRBV12-4 combines with J gene TRBJ2-3; D is possibly TRBD1 (6 bases). V gave up 11 bases and J gave up 4 bases, with 16 bases separating them. The CDR3 consists of 13 residues. In DNA form, the CDR3 reads TGTGCCGTGGGGGTAGGGGGTCCAGATACGCAGTATTTT. It is translated as CAVGVGGPDTQYF.

V gene TRBV7-3 combines with J gene TRBJ2-1; 7 bases align to TRBD1. This CDR3 comprises 14 residues. The J segment lost 10 bases and the V segment lost 1 base, leaving 7 bases of the junction unmatched. Germline V gene sequence: CDR1 SGHTA, CDR2 FQGTGA. The CDR3 protein is CASSLNRGVGEQFF. As DNA, the CDR3 is TGTGCCAGCAGCTTAAACAGGGGCGTGGGGGAGCAGTTCTTC.

For this clonotype: Being one base from a much bigger clone, this may be a read error. J is TRBJ2-7 and V is TRBV10-3; 7 nucleotides match TRBD1. This CDR3 comprises 14 residues. Germline V gene data show CDR1 as ENHRY and CDR2 as SYGVKD. J was trimmed by 9 bases and V by 5 bases; bases with no gene match: 13. The DNA of the CDR3 is TGTGCCATCAGTCTGGGACAGAACTACGGCGGGCAGTACTTC. Its translation: CAISLGQNYGGQYF.

V is TRBV6-1 and J is TRBJ2-1, with 11 nucleotides matching TRBD2. The V gene's germline CDR1 is MNHNS and CDR2 SASEGT. V shed 8 bases, J shed 9 bases, and the junction held 12 bases outside the gene matches. The CDR3 runs 15 residues. The CDR3 loop reads CASVGDSGRAGEQFF. The CDR3 DNA reads TGTGCCAGCGTCGGGGATAGCGGGAGGGCGGGTGAGCAGTTCTTC.

In its sample, this clonotype was seen a few times. The J gene is TRBJ2-1, the V gene TRBV6-9, with 9 bases aligning to TRBD2. The germline CDR1 and CDR2 sequences are MNHGY and SVAAGI. The CDR3 loop spans 16 amino acids. Trimming cost V 4 bases and J 7 bases; bases outside gene matches: 11. The CDR3 sequence: CASSSTGTSSGNEQFF. The CDR3 DNA reads TGTGCCAGCAGTTCCACCGGGACTAGCTCGGGAAATGAGCAGTTCTTC.

This clonotype has only a few counts. This sequence joins TRBV10-2 and TRBJ2-1; 8 nucleotides match TRBD1. This CDR3 comprises 17 residues. Germline V CDR1 and CDR2: WSHSY, SAAADI. V trimming: 7 bases; J trimming: 4 bases; junction bases outside the gene matches: 15. The CDR3 is CASNGQGSRDWYNEQFF. Here the CDR3 DNA reads TGCGCCAGCAATGGACAGGGTTCGAGGGATTGGTACAATGAGCAGTTCTTC.

The rearrangement links TRBV7-3 to TRBJ2-1; 9 bases match TRBD2. Looked up from germline, CDR1 is SGHTA and CDR2 is FQGTGA. The CDR3 loop spans 14 amino acids. J lost 11 bases, V lost 9 bases, and 14 bases had no gene match. For the CDR3, the DNA is TGTGCCAGTAGTACCAAGACTAGCGGAACCAAGCAGTTCTTC. Encoded protein: CASSTKTSGTKQFF.

This clonotype was seen a few times. The V gene is TRBV10-3, the J gene TRBJ2-6; possible D gene TRBD1, 6 bases. V lost 10 bases and J 2 bases, leaving 9 bases between the germline ends. This CDR3 has 13 amino acids. Germline loops: CDR1 ENHRY, CDR2 SYGVKD. CDR3: CATEGAGANVLTF. The CDR3 bases are TGTGCCACCGAGGGGGCTGGGGCCAACGTCCTGACTTTC.

This clonotype was counted many times. The chain recombines TRBV12-3 or TRBV12-4 with TRBJ2-7; D is unclear. CDR3 size: 14 residues. Trimming removed 3 bases at V and 2 bases at J, with 11 bases between. DNA for the CDR3: TGTGCCAGCAGTTTGGGTAGCAGTACCTACGAGCAGTACTTC. It codes for CASSLGSSTYEQYF.

The chain is built from TRBV15 and TRBJ1-5; D uncertain. Germline V gene sequence: CDR1 LNHNV, CDR2 YYDKDF (reference sequence). Trimming pared 0 bases from V and 0 bases from J, leaving 6 bases between. The length of the CDR3 is 15 residues. The CDR3 coding sequence is TGTGCCACCAGCAGAGAACTATATAGCAATCAGCCCCAGCATTTT. Protein sequence: CATSRELYSNQPQHF.

Comment on this clonotype: One end of the junction varies from germline; a read error may be responsible. The chain couples TRBV11-1 to TRBJ2-2; D may be TRBD2 (5 bases). The CDR3 consists of 14 residues. Per the germline V gene, CDR1 is SGHAT and CDR2 is FQDESV (reference sequence). Here the CDR3 reads CASSSRGFTGELSF. The CDR3 DNA follows: TGTGCCAGCAGCTCGAGAGGGTTCACCGGGGAGCTGTCTTTT.

This sequence joins TRBV6-1 and TRBJ2-1, with 7 bases identical to TRBD1. With 5 bases clipped from V and 7 bases from J, the junction kept 8 bases outside the gene matches. Germline V gives CDR1 MNHNS, CDR2 SASEGT. This CDR3 has 14 residues. Written as DNA, the CDR3 is TGTGCCAGCAGTAACCGGGACAGTTTGAATGAGCAGTTCTTC. Translation gives CASSNRDSLNEQFF.